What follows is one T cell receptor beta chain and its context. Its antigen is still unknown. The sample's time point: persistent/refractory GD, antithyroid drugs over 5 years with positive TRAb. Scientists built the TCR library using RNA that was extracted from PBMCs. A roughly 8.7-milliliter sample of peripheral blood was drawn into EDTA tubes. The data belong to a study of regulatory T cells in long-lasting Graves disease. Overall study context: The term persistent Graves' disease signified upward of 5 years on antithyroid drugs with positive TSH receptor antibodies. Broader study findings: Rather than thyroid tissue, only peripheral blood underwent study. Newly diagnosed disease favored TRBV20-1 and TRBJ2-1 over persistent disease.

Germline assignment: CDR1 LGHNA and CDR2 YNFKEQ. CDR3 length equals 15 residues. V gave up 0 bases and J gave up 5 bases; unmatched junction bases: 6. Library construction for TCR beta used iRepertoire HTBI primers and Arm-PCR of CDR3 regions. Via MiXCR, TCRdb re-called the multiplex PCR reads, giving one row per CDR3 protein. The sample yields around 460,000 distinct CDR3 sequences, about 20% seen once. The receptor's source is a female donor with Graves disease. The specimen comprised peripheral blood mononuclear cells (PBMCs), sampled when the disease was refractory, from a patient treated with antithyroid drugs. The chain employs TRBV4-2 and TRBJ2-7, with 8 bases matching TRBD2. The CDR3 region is CASSQDPGGGNEQYF. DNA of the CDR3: TGTGCCAGCAGCCAAGATCCGGGGGGGGGGAACGAGCAGTACTTC.